One and the same sample provided the 27 T cell receptor beta chains below, sequenced in a study of T cells in Graves' hyperthyroidism and ophthalmopathy. TCR beta CDR3 region amplification was performed from RNA transcripts. Researchers ran a first-round RT-PCR on the TCR CDR3 using the HTBI primer set. TCRdb passed the multiplex PCR reads through MiXCR, listing each CDR3 protein once. The data show about 300,000 distinct CDR3 sequences, roughly a fifth seen once. Sequenced material: blood. Every receptor here comes from a man aged 50-60 years with Graves' ophthalmopathy.

This clonotype was detected only a few times. J is TRBJ2-7 and V is TRBV13, with 8 bases identical to TRBD1. After removal of 5 bases from V and 1 base from J, the junction contained 4 bases not matched to a gene. Germline values: CDR1 PRHDT, CDR2 FYEKMQ (reference sequence). The CDR3 runs 14 residues. Here the CDR3 reads CASSAGQGSYEQYF. CDR3 DNA sequence: TGTGCCAGCAGCGCCGGACAGGGTTCCTACGAGCAGTACTTC.

The chain couples TRBV7-9 to TRBJ2-3; 7 positions agree with TRBD1. Germline values: CDR1 SEHNR, CDR2 FQNEAQ (reference sequence). V lost 4 bases to trimming and J lost 4 bases; unmatched junction nucleotides: 8. The CDR3 length is 15 residues. CDR3 coding DNA: TGTGCCAGCAGCTCCCCGACAGGGCTGCCAGATACGCAGTATTTT. It is translated as CASSSPTGLPDTQYF. The whole variable domain, remainder taken from reference TRBV7-9 and TRBJ2-3, is DTGVSQNPRHKITKRGQNVTFRCDPISEHNRLYWYRQTLGQGPEFLTYFQNEAQLEKSRLLSDRFSAERPKGSFSTLEIQRTEQGDSAMYLCASSSPTGLPDTQYFGPGTRLTVL.

The sample holds a few counts of this clonotype. V usage is TRBV10-3 and J usage is TRBJ1-1; 9 bases are shared with TRBD1. The CDR3 runs to 16 residues. Germline CDR1 and CDR2: ENHRY and SYGVKD. The junction had 7 bases not matched to a gene; V was cut back by 4 bases and J by 1 base. CDR3 protein: CAISGGGTGQNTEAFF. The CDR3 coding sequence is TGTGCCATCAGTGGGGGTGGGACAGGGCAGAACACTGAAGCTTTCTTT.

Regarding this clonotype: A read error may be the cause here, since a much bigger clone is one base away. The chain uses TRBV30 and TRBJ1-2; possible D gene TRBD1, 5 bases. The CDR3 has 11 amino acids. Germline V gene lookup returns CDR1 GTSNPN and CDR2 SVGIG (reference sequence). Trimming removed 5 bases at V and 7 bases at J, with 11 bases between. The CDR3 region has the DNA TGTGCCTGGGGGGGGAGGGGTGGCTACACCTTC. Its protein product is CAWGGRGGYTF.

Concerning this clonotype itself: A much larger clone sits a single nucleotide away, making a read error possible. This chain connects TRBV27 to TRBJ2-2, with D maybe TRBD1 (5 bases). The CDR3 is made up of 15 amino acids. The V gene lost 5 bases and the J gene lost 4 bases, with 14 bases spanning the gap. Germline CDR1 reads MNHEY; CDR2 reads SMNVEV (reference sequence). The CDR3 sequence is CASSIKGRSTGELFF. The CDR3 DNA sequence: TGTGCCAGCAGTATAAAGGGGCGTAGCACCGGGGAGCTGTTTTTT.

The gene calls are TRBV7-2 and TRBJ1-2; the D is unclear. Germline assignment: CDR1 SGHTA and CDR2 FQGNSA. CDR3 length equals 12 residues. V lost 1 base and J 8 bases, leaving 8 bases between the germline ends. The chain's CDR3 is CASSLVFWGYTF. CDR3 DNA sequence: TGTGCCAGCAGCTTAGTATTTTGGGGCTACACCTTC.

This clonotype has a count of ten or more. V usage is TRBV2 and J usage is TRBJ2-1; D possibly corresponds to TRBD2 (6 bases). Deletions cut 6 bases from V and 12 bases from J, with 21 bases between. Germline-derived CDR1 and CDR2 are SNHLY and FYNNEI. This CDR3 region has 14 residues. The CDR3 region has the DNA TGTGCCAGCAGCTACAGTGTCGGGGGTCAAGGGCAGTTCTTC. Encoded protein: CASSYSVGGQGQFF.

This clonotype turned up a few times. The gene calls are TRBV29-1 and TRBJ2-7, with D possibly matching TRBD2 (5 bases). Per the germline V gene, CDR1 is SQVTM and CDR2 is ANQGSEA. There are 12 residues in the CDR3. Trimming took 6 bases from V and 0 from J, leaving 9 bases between them. The CDR3 protein is CSVSGTSYEQYF. The CDR3 coding sequence is TGCAGCGTATCGGGAACCTCCTACGAGCAGTACTTC.

The chain uses TRBV28 and TRBJ2-7; no firm D call. CDR1 MDHEN and CDR2 SYDVKM come from the germline V gene. Trimming took off 7 bases at V and 2 bases at J, with 12 bases between the two ends. This CDR3 is built from 13 residues. Here the CDR3 reads CASTSSVAYEQYF. The CDR3 nucleotides are TGTGCCAGCACCTCCTCGGTCGCCTACGAGCAGTACTTC.

This clonotype was seen repeatedly, ten times or more. The rearrangement uses TRBV11-2 and TRBJ2-1, with 10 bases aligning to TRBD1. The CDR3 sequence is 13 residues long. In germline, CDR1 is SGHAT, CDR2 FQNNGV. V gave up 10 bases and J gave up 7 bases; unmatched junction bases: 7. The CDR3 region has the DNA TGTGCCATTCCGGGACAGGGGTGGAATGAGCAGTTCTTC. This encodes CAIPGQGWNEQFF.

This clonotype has more than one count but fewer than ten. The CDR3 sequence is CASSYQLAGVGETQYF. The CDR3 DNA reads TGTGCCAGCAGTTACCAACTAGCGGGAGTTGGAGAGACCCAGTACTTC. The chain carries TRBV6-6 and TRBJ2-5; 11 nucleotides agree with TRBD2. The germline V gene has CDR1 MNHNY and CDR2 SVGAGI (reference sequence). V was pared by 2 bases and J by 4 bases, with 6 bases of the junction left unmatched. The CDR3 is 16 residues long.

This clonotype was seen at least ten times. The chain recombines TRBV5-1 with TRBJ2-3; D may be TRBD2 (6 bases). Deletions cut 6 bases from V and 5 bases from J, with 13 bases between. The CDR3 contains 13 residues. From germline, CDR1 is SGHRS and CDR2 YFSETQ. This CDR3 is CASIDPGLDTQYF. In nucleotides, the CDR3 is TGCGCCAGCATTGACCCGGGACTAGATACGCAGTATTTT.

This clonotype was recorded a few times. The rearrangement uses TRBV28 and TRBJ2-3, with 8 bases matching TRBD1. From germline, CDR1 is MDHEN and CDR2 SYDVKM. The CDR3 contains 13 residues. Unmatched junction bases numbered 3, after V lost 7 bases and J lost 3 bases. The CDR3 DNA reads as TGTGCCAGCATATACAGGGGGACAGATACGCAGTATTTT. Protein: CASIYRGTDTQYF.

This clonotype showed up many times. CDR3 region: CASRRITGGYNEQFF. In DNA, the CDR3 is TGCGCCAGCCGACGAATTACAGGGGGCTACAATGAGCAGTTCTTC. V and J are TRBV5-1 and TRBJ2-1, with 8 positions matching TRBD1. V lost 7 bases to trimming and J lost 3 bases; unmatched junction nucleotides: 9. Germline V gene data show CDR1 as SGHRS and CDR2 as YFSETQ. This CDR3 is built from 15 residues.

This clonotype came up many times. This sequence joins TRBV7-6 and TRBJ2-7; tentatively, D is TRBD2 (6 bases). The CDR3 totals 16 residues. Germline V gene lookup returns CDR1 SGHVS and CDR2 FNYEAQ. V was clipped by 5 bases and J by 0 bases, with 17 bases between them. DNA for the CDR3: TGTGCCAGCAGCCTCCTCTCTAGCGAAAGCTCCTACGAGCAGTACTTC. This codes for CASSLLSSESSYEQYF.

The chain joins TRBV11-2 to TRBJ1-3; D gene ambiguous. The CDR3 covers 16 residues. CDR1 and CDR2 (germline): SGHAT, FQNNGV. V gave up 4 bases and J gave up 2 bases, with 15 bases separating them. CDR3: CASSYPPRTAGNTIYF. In nucleotides, the CDR3 is TGTGCCAGCAGCTATCCCCCCAGAACTGCTGGAAACACCATATATTTT.

This clonotype was picked up one time. The rearrangement links TRBV6-9 to TRBJ2-6; D not resolved. The CDR3 totals 16 residues. The V and J ends lost 3 bases and 0 bases respectively, with 9 bases between them. Germline CDR1 is MNHGY and CDR2 is SVAAGI. The CDR3 protein is CASSYGRNSGANVLTF. The DNA for the CDR3 is TGTGCCAGCAGTTACGGGCGGAACTCTGGGGCCAACGTCCTGACTTTC.

This clonotype occurred a few times. The rearrangement joins TRBV20-1 to TRBJ1-5, with TRBD1 as a possible D gene (6 bases). Germline V gene data show CDR1 as DFQATT and CDR2 as SNEGSKA (reference sequence). The V end lost 6 bases, the J end lost 1 base, and 25 bases lay between the germline ends. The CDR3 is 18 amino acids. In DNA form, the CDR3 reads TGCAGTGCCGGGGGCGAGAGAATGGAAGGGGGAAGCAATCAGCCCCAGCATTTT. It translates to CSAGGERMEGGSNQPQHF.

The genes are TRBV5-6 and TRBJ1-3; the D is unclear. Trimming left V 4 bases short and J 4 bases short, with 12 bases between. The CDR3 extends over 14 amino acids. Germline values: CDR1 SGHDT, CDR2 YYEEEE. CDR3 amino acids: CASSLGLSGNTIYF. In DNA form, the CDR3 reads TGTGCCAGCAGCCTAGGTCTGAGCGGAAACACCATATATTTT.

In this sample, this clonotype turned up many times. This sequence joins TRBV5-1 and TRBJ2-7, with 9 positions matching TRBD1. Germline V gene sequence: CDR1 SGHRS, CDR2 YFSETQ. V trimming: 3 bases; J trimming: 3 bases; junction bases outside the gene matches: 7. The CDR3 runs to 15 residues. For the CDR3, the DNA is TGCGCCAGCAGCTGGAACGTGGGACAGGGCTACGAGCAGTACTTC. Translating it yields CASSWNVGQGYEQYF.

The chain employs TRBV20-1 and TRBJ1-2; 10 positions agree with TRBD1. Germline values: CDR1 DFQATT, CDR2 SNEGSKA (reference sequence). V lost 0 bases, J lost 2 bases, and 9 bases stayed unmatched. The CDR3 totals 17 residues. The CDR3 DNA follows: TGCAGTGCTAGAGATCAAGGGACAGGGGCCTCAAACTATGGCTACACCTTC. Its protein is CSARDQGTGASNYGYTF.

V and J are TRBV30 and TRBJ2-7; 8 nucleotides align to TRBD1. CDR1 is GTSNPN, CDR2 SVGIG, per germline (reference sequence). The CDR3 is 13 amino acids. V dropped 3 bases and J dropped 4; count of bases not matched to a gene: 5. CDR3 DNA sequence: TGTGCCTGGAGGATGCAGGGGGCTTACGAGCAGTACTTC. This sequence encodes CAWRMQGAYEQYF.

This clonotype was found many times. The rearrangement joins TRBV3-1 to TRBJ1-2, with D uncertain. V was clipped by 4 bases and J by 8 bases, with 14 bases between them. The CDR3 totals 13 residues. The germline gives CDR1 LGHDT, CDR2 YNNKEL (reference sequence). CDR3 sequence (DNA): TGTGCCAGCAGCCGGGCTGGTTGGATGGGCTACACCTTC. It specifies CASSRAGWMGYTF.

This clonotype was found a few times. The CDR3 DNA is TGTGCCAGCATGGACGACGACGCAGATACGCAGTATTTT. This sequence encodes CASMDDDADTQYF. This sequence joins TRBV13 and TRBJ2-3, with D unresolved. The V gene's germline CDR1 is PRHDT and CDR2 FYEKMQ (reference sequence). V gave up 7 bases and J gave up 4 bases, with 12 bases separating them. This CDR3 contains 13 residues.

This clonotype was seen only a few times. The rearrangement uses TRBV4-2 and TRBJ1-6; no firm D call. V lost 0 bases and J lost 5, with 8 bases in between. CDR3 size: 15 residues. The germline V gene has CDR1 LGHNA and CDR2 YNFKEQ. The CDR3 here is CASSQDRRNNSPLHF. In DNA form, the CDR3 reads TGTGCCAGCAGCCAAGATAGGAGGAATAATTCACCCCTCCACTTT.

At least ten counts were recorded for this clonotype. J is TRBJ2-3 and V is TRBV5-1, with 7 nucleotides matching TRBD2. Germline V CDR1 and CDR2: SGHRS, YFSETQ. CDR3 length: 15 residues. V shed 6 bases and J 1 base; nucleotides not matched to a gene: 8. This CDR3 reads CASISGGGGTDTQYF. The CDR3 region has the DNA TGCGCCAGCATTTCGGGAGGTGGAGGCACAGATACGCAGTATTTT.

J is TRBJ2-3 and V is TRBV6-1; either TRBD1 or TRBD2 may supply D (5 bases each). The CDR3 is made up of 15 amino acids. Between the trimmed V and J ends, which lost 4 bases and 0 bases, there was a span of 11 bases. Looked up from germline, CDR1 is MNHNS and CDR2 is SASEGT. CDR3: CASSGGTLSTDTQYF. The CDR3 nucleotides read TGTGCCAGCAGTGGAGGGACCCTTAGCACAGATACGCAGTATTTT.